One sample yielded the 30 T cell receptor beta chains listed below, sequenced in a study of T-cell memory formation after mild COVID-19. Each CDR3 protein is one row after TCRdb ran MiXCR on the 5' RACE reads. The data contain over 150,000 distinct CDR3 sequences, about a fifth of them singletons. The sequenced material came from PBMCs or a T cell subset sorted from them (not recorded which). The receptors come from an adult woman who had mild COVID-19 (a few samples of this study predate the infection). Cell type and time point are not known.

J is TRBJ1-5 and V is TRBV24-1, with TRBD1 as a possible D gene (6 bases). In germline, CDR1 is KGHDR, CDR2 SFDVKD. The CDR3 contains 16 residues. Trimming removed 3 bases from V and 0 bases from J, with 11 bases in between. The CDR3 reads CATSDGTRNSNQPQHF. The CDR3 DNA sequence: TGTGCCACCAGTGATGGGACAAGAAATAGCAATCAGCCCCAGCATTTT.

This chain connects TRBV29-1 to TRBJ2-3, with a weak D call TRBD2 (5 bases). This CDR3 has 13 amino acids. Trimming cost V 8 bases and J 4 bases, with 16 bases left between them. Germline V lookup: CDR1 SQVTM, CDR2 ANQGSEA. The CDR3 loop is CSWARAEADTQYF. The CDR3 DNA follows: TGCAGCTGGGCACGCGCGGAGGCAGATACGCAGTATTTT.

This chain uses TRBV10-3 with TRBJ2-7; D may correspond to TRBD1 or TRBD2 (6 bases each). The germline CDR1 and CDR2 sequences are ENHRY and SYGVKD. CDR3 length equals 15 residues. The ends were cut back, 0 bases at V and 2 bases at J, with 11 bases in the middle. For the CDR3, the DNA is TGTGCCATCAGTGAGTCCGGGGGCCGAGCCTACGAGCAGTACTTC. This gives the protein CAISESGGRAYEQYF.

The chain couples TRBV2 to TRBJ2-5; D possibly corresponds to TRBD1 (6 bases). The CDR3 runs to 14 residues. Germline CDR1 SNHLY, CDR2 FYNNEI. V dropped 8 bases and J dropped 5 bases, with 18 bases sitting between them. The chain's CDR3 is CASGDRQLRETQYF. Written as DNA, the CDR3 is TGTGCCAGCGGCGACAGGCAGTTACGGGAGACCCAGTACTTC.

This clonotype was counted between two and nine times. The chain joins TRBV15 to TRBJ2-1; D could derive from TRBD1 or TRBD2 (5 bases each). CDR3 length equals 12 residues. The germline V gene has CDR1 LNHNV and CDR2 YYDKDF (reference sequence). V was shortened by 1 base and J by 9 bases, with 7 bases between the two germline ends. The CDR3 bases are TGTGCCACCAGCAGAGTTGGGGGTGAGCAGTTCTTC. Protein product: CATSRVGGEQFF. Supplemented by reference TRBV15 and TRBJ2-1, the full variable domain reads DAMVIQNPRYQVTQFGKPVTLSCSQTLNHNVMYWYQQKSSQAPKLLFHYYDKDFNNEADTPDNFQSRRPNTSFCFLDIRSPGLGDTAMYLCATSRVGGEQFFGPGTRLTVL.

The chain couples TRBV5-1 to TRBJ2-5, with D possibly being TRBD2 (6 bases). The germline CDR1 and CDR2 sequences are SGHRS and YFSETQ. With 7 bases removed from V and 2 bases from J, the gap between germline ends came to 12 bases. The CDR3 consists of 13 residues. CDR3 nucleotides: TGCGCCAGCCGTAAAGGACTACAAGAGACCCAGTACTTC. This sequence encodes CASRKGLQETQYF.

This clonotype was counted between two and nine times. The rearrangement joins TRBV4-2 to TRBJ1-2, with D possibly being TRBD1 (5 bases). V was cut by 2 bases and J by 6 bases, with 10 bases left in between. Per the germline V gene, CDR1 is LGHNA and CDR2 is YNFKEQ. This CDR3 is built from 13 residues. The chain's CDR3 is CASSQSSRDGYTF. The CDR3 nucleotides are TGTGCCAGCAGCCAAAGTAGCAGGGATGGCTACACCTTC.

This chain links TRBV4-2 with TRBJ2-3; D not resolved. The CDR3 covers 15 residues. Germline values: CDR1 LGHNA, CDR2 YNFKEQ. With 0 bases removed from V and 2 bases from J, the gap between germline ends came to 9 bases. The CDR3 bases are TGTGCCAGCAGCCAAGAGGACCGAGACACAGATACGCAGTATTTT. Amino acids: CASSQEDRDTDTQYF.

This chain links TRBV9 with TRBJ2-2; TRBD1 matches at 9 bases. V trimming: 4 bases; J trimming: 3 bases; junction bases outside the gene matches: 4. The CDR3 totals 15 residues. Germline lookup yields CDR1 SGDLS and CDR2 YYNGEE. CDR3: CASSSRDRDTGELFF. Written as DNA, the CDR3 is TGTGCCAGCAGCAGCCGGGACAGGGACACCGGGGAGCTGTTTTTT.

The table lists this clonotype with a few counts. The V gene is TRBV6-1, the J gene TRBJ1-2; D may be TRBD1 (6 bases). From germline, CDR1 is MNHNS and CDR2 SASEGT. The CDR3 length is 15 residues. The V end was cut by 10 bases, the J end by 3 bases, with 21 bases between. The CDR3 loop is CAIYQSGARDYGYTF. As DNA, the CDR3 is TGTGCCATATACCAATCAGGGGCCCGTGACTATGGCTACACCTTC.

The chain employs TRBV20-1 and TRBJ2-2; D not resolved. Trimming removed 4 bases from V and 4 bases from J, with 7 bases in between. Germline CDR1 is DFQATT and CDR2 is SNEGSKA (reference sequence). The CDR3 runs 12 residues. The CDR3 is CSAMWFTGELFF. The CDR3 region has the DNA TGCAGTGCTATGTGGTTCACCGGGGAGCTGTTTTTT.

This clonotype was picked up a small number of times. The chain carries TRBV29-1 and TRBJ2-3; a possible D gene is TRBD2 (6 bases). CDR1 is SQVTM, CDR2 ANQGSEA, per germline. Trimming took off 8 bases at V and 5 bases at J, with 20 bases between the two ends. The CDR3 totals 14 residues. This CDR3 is CSSDGGVAGDTQYF. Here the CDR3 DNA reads TGCAGCTCCGACGGAGGGGTTGCGGGAGATACGCAGTATTTT.

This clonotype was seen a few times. CDR3 region: CASSSGSEPLHF. CDR3 in DNA: TGTGCCAGCAGCTCGGGGTCAGAGCCCCTCCACTTT. The V gene is TRBV12-3 or TRBV12-4, the J gene TRBJ1-6; D unclear. Trimming took 6 bases from V and 13 from J, leaving 13 bases between them. The CDR3 length is 12 residues.

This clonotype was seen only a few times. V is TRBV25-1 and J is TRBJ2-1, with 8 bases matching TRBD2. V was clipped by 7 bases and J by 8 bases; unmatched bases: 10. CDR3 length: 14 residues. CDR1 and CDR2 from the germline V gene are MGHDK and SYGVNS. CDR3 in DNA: TGTGCCAGCACAGGGCGGGAGGTGGGGTATGAGCAGTTCTTC. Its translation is CASTGREVGYEQFF.

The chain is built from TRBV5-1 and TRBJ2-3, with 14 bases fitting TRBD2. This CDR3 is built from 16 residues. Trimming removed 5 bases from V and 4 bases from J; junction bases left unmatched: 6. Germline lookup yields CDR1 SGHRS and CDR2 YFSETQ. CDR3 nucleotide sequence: TGCGCCAGCAGTCGGGGACTAGCGGGAGAGGCAGATACGCAGTATTTT. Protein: CASSRGLAGEADTQYF.

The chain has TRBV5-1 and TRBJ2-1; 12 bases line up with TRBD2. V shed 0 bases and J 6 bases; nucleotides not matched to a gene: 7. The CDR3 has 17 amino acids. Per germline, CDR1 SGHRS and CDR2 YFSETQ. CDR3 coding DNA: TGCGCCAGCAGCTTGGATTTGCTAGCGGGAGGGGGCAATGAGCAGTTCTTC. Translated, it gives CASSLDLLAGGGNEQFF.

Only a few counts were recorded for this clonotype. In DNA, the CDR3 is TGTGCCAGCACCTCGGACAGGAGTAATGAAAAACTGTTTTTT. Protein sequence: CASTSDRSNEKLFF. This sequence joins TRBV7-6 and TRBJ1-4; 7 nucleotides align to TRBD1. Looked up from germline, CDR1 is SGHVS and CDR2 is FNYEAQ. The trim removed 7 bases at V and 4 bases at J, leaving 6 bases unmatched. The CDR3 runs to 14 residues.

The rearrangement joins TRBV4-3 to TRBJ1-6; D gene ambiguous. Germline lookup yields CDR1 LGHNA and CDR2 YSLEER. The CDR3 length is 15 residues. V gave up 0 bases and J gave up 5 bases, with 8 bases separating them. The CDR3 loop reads CASSQDRQDNSPLHF. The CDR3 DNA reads TGCGCCAGCAGCCAAGATCGGCAGGATAATTCACCCCTCCACTTT.

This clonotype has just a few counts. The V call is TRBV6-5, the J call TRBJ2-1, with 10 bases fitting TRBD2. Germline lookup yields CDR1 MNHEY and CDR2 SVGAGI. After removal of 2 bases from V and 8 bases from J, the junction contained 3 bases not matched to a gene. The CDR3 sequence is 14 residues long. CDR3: CASSYKTSGDEQFF. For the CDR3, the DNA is TGTGCCAGCAGTTACAAAACTAGCGGGGATGAGCAGTTCTTC.

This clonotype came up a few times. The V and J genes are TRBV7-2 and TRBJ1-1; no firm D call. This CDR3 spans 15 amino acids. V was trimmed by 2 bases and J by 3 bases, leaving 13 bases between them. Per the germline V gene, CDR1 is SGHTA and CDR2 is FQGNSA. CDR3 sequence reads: CASSLNPGGDTEAFF. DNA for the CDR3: TGTGCCAGCAGCTTAAACCCCGGCGGGGACACTGAAGCTTTCTTT.

This CDR3 is CASSQVGRLPPYEQYF. The CDR3 DNA is TGTGCCAGCAGCCAAGTCGGGAGGTTACCGCCCTACGAGCAGTACTTC. This sequence joins TRBV3-1 and TRBJ2-7; 7 bases map to TRBD2. The J segment lost 2 bases and the V segment lost 1 base, leaving 8 bases of the junction unmatched. Germline assignment: CDR1 LGHDT and CDR2 YNNKEL (reference sequence). The length of the CDR3 is 16 residues.

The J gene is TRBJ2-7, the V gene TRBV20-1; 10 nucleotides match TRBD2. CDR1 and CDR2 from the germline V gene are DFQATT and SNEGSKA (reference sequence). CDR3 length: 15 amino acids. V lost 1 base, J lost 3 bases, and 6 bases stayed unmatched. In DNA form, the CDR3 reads TGCAGTGCTAGAGTAGGGGCTAGCGGGGGCTACGAGCAGTACTTC. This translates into CSARVGASGGYEQYF.

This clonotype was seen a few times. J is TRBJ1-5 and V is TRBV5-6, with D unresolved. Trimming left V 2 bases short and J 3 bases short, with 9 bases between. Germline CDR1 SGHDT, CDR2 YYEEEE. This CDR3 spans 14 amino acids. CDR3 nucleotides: TGTGCCAGCAGCTTCCGGGGATTCAATCAGCCCCAGCATTTT. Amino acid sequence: CASSFRGFNQPQHF.

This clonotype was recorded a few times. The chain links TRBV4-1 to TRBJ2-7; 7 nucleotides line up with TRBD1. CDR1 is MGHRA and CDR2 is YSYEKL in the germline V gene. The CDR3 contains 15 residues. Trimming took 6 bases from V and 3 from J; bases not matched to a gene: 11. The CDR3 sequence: CASSQKTGEFYEQYF. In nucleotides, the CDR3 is TGCGCCAGCAGTCAAAAAACAGGGGAATTCTACGAGCAGTACTTC.

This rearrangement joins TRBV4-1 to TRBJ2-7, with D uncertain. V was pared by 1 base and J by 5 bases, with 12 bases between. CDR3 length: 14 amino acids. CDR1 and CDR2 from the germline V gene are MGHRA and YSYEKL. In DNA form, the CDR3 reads TGCGCCAGCAGCCAAGTCGAGGTTTCGCACGAGCAGTACTTC. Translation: CASSQVEVSHEQYF.

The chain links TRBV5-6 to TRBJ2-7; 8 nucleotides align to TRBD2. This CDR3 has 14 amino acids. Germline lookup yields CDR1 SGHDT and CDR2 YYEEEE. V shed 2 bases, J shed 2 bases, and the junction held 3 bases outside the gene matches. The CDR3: CASSFGGEAYEQYF. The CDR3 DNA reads TGTGCCAGCAGCTTCGGGGGGGAGGCCTACGAGCAGTACTTC.

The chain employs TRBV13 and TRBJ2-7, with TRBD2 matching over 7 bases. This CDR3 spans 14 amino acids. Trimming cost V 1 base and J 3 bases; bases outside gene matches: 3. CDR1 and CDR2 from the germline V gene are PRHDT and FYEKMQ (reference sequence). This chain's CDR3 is CASSLDQRGYEQYF. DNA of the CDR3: TGTGCCAGCAGCTTAGACCAGCGGGGCTACGAGCAGTACTTC.

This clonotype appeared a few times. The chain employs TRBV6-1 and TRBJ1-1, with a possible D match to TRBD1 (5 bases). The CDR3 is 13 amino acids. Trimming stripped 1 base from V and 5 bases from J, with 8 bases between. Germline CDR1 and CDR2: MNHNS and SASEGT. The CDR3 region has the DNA TGTGCCAGCAGTGAAGTTCAGGGAACTGAAGCTTTCTTT. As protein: CASSEVQGTEAFF.

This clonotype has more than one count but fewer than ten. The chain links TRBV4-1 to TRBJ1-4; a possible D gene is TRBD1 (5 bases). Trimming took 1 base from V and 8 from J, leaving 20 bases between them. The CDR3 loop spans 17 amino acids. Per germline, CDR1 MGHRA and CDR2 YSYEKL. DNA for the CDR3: TGCGCCAGCAGCCAAGTAGGGGAAGTAGGGCAGGCGGAAAAACTGTTTTTT. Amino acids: CASSQVGEVGQAEKLFF.

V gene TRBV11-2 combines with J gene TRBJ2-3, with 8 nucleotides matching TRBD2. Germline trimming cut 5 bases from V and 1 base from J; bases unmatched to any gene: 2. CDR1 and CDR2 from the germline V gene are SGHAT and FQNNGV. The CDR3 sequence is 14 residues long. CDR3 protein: CASSHSGGTDTQYF. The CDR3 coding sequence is TGTGCCAGCAGCCATAGCGGGGGCACAGATACGCAGTATTTT.